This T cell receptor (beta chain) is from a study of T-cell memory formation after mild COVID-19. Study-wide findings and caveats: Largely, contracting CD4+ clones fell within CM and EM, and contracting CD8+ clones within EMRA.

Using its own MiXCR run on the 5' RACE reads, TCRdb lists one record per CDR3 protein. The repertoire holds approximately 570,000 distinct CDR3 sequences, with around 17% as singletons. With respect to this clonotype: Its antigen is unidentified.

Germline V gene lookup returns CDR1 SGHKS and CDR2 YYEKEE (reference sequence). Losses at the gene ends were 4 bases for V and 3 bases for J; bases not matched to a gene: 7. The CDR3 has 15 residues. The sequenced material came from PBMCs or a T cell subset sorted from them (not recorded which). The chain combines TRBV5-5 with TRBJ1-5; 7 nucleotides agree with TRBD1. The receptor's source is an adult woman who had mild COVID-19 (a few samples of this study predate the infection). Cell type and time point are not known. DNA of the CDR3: TGTGCCAGCAGCATAGTCACAGGGGACAATCAGCCCCAGCATTTT. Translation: CASSIVTGDNQPQHF.